Below, 5 T cell receptor beta chains from the same sample are listed, as sequenced in a study of identifying expanded T cells in peripheral blood. Repertoires were generated with immunoSEQ multiplex PCR, while TCRdb's copy carries only in-frame clones and drops some. Seen here are approximately 130,000 clones, about 88% observed once, and the top ten hold approximately 8%. Sequenced input: blood. Every receptor here comes from a person aged 18 to 70 in good health.

This chain joins TRBV2 and TRBJ2-7, with no clear D. This CDR3 is built from 11 residues. Trimming stripped 7 bases from V and 4 bases from J, with 8 bases between. The V gene's germline CDR1 is SNHLY and CDR2 FYNNEI. Here the CDR3 reads CASTDPYEQYF. In DNA form, the CDR3 reads TGTGCCAGCACAGATCCTTACGAGCAGTACTTC.

The CDR3 here is CASGGQPEQYF. The CDR3 nucleotides read TGTGCCAGCGGGGGGCAGCCAGAGCAGTACTTC. The rearrangement uses TRBV2 and TRBJ2-7, with D perhaps matching TRBD1 or TRBD2 (6 bases each). CDR3 size: 11 residues. Trimming left V 8 bases short and J 7 bases short, with 12 bases between. Germline values: CDR1 SNHLY, CDR2 FYNNEI.

The J gene is TRBJ2-2, the V gene TRBV2, with D uncertain. Trimming removed 6 bases at V and 5 bases at J, with 10 bases between. The germline CDR1 and CDR2 sequences are SNHLY and FYNNEI. The CDR3 contains 13 residues. CDR3 nucleotides: TGTGCCAGCAGCGGCCACGGGACCGGGGAGCTGTTTTTT. Translated: CASSGHGTGELFF.

V gene TRBV7-2 combines with J gene TRBJ1-6, with D maybe TRBD1 (5 bases). The CDR3 sequence is 14 residues long. V was clipped by 6 bases and J by 9 bases, with 15 bases between them. Germline V gives CDR1 SGHTA, CDR2 FQGNSA. As DNA, the CDR3 is TGTGCCAGCAGTCCAGGGCATTCTCGTTCACCCCTCCACTTT. Its protein is CASSPGHSRSPLHF.

The chain couples TRBV5-1 to TRBJ2-7, with 9 bases aligning to TRBD1. V shed 5 bases and J 6 bases; nucleotides not matched to a gene: 6. The CDR3 has 13 residues. Germline values: CDR1 SGHRS, CDR2 YFSETQ. The chain's CDR3 is CASRGQGSGEQYF. The CDR3 DNA follows: TGCGCCAGCAGAGGACAGGGGAGCGGCGAGCAGTACTTC.